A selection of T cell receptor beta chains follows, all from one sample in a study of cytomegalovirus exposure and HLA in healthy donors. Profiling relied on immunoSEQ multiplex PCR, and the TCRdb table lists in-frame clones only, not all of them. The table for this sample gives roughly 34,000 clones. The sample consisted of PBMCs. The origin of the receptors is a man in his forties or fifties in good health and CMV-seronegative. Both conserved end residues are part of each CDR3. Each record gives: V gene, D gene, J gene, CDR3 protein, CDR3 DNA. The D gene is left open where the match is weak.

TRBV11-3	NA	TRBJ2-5	CASSLPRGETQYF	TGTGCCAGCAGCCTCCCGCGCGGAGAGACCCAGTACTTC
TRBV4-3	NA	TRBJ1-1	CASSQDTGRGAEDFF	TGCGCCAGCAGCCAAGATACCGGCAGGGGCGCTGAAGATTTCTTT
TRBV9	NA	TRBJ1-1	CASSLPQTGRGTEAFF	TGTGCCAGCAGCCTCCCCCAGACAGGCCGAGGCACTGAAGCTTTCTTT
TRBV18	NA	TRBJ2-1	CASSETTGQSSDNEQFF	TGTGCCAGCTCAGAAACGACAGGTCAGAGCTCCGACAATGAGCAGTTCTTC
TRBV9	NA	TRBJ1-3	CASRGEGAGNTIYF	TGTGCCAGCAGGGGAGAGGGAGCTGGAAACACCATATATTTT
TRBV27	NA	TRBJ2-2	CASSLSGAGELFF	TGTGCCAGCAGTTTATCAGGGGCCGGGGAGCTGTTTTTT
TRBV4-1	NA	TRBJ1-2	CASSQHSAGSNYGYTF	TGCGCCAGCAGCCAGCACTCAGCGGGGTCTAACTATGGCTACACCTTC
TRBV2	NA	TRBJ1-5	CASSVRVNQPQHF	TGTGCCAGCAGTGTGCGGGTCAATCAGCCCCAGCATTTT
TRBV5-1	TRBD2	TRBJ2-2	CASSLLPSGQRTGELFF	TGCGCCAGCAGCTTGCTACCTAGCGGCCAGCGAACCGGGGAGCTGTTTTTT
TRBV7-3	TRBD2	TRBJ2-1	CASSPDFVAGGYNEQFF	TGTGCCAGCAGCCCCGATTTCGTGGCGGGGGGTTACAATGAGCAGTTCTTC
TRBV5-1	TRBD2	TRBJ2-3	CASSSRLAGGRSDTQYF	TGCGCCAGCAGCTCCAGACTAGCGGGAGGGAGATCAGATACGCAGTATTTT
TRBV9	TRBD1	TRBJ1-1	CASSLSTGTDTNTEAFF	TGTGCCAGCAGCCTATCGACCGGGACAGACACGAACACTGAAGCTTTCTTT
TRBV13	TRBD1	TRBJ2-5	CASSLVVGTGVRETQYF	TGTGCCAGCAGCTTAGTAGTCGGGACAGGGGTCAGAGAGACCCAGTACTTC
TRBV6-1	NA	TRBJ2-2	CASSKTHTGELFF	TGTGCCAGCAGCAAGACTCACACCGGGGAGCTGTTTTTT
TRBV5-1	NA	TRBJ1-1	CASSSGTPNTEAFF	TGCGCGAGCTCGAGCGGGACACCGAACACTGAAGCTTTCTTT
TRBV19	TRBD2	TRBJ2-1	CASRAGVSGRDEQFF	TGTGCCAGTAGAGCAGGGGTAAGCGGGAGGGATGAGCAGTTCTTC
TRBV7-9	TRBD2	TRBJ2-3	CASSPATGTRADTQYF	TGTGCCAGCAGCCCAGCAACCGGGACTAGGGCAGATACGCAGTATTTT
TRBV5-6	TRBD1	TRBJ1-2	CASSPLDRANYGYTF	TGTGCCAGCAGCCCCCTGGACAGGGCTAACTATGGCTACACCTTC
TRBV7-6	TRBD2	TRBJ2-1	CASSSQGGTSGTDRFF	TGTGCCAGCAGCTCGCAGGGGGGGACTAGCGGGACCGACCGCTTCTTC
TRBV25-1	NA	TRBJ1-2	CARSADYGYTF	TGTGCCAGAAGCGCCGACTATGGCTACACCTTC
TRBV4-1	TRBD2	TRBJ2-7	CASSRTPGRTSGNSYEQYF	TGCGCCAGCAGCCGAACCCCTGGTCGGACTAGCGGGAACTCCTACGAGCAGTACTTC
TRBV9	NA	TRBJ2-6	CASSVGLGVSGANVLTF	TGTGCCAGCAGCGTTGGGCTGGGAGTCTCTGGGGCCAACGTCCTGACTTTC
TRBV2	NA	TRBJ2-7	CASSDAGTYDDEQYF	TGTGCCAGCAGTGACGCGGGGACCTACGACGACGAGCAGTACTTC
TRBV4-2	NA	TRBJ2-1	CASSQDTGGTYNEQFF	TGTGCCAGCAGCCAAGATACCGGCGGGACCTACAATGAGCAGTTCTTC
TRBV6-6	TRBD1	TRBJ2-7	CASSTSRGPYEQYF	TGTGCCAGCAGTACGTCCAGGGGGCCCTACGAGCAGTACTTC
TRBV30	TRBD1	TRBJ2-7	CAWSTDRYEQYF	TGTGCCTGGAGTACGGACAGGTACGAGCAGTACTTC
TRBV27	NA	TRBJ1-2	CASSLSGTLGYGYTF	TGTGCCAGCAGTTTATCTGGGACACTAGGCTATGGCTACACCTTC
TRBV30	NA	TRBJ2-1	CAWSLDSSYNEQFF	TGTGCCTGGAGTCTCGATAGCTCCTACAATGAGCAGTTCTTC
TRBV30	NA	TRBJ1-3	CAWSVNRGEYSGNTIYF	TGTGCCTGGAGTGTAAATCGGGGGGAGTACTCTGGAAACACCATATATTTT
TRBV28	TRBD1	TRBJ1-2	CASSSPGQGGGYTF	TGTGCCAGCAGTTCCCCGGGACAGGGCGGTGGCTACACCTTC
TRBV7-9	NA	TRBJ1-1	CASSLEAGNTEAFF	TGTGCCAGCAGCTTAGAAGCAGGTAACACTGAAGCTTTCTTT
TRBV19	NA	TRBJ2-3	CASRDSRESTDTQYF	TGTGCCAGTCGGGACTCACGGGAAAGCACAGATACGCAGTATTTT
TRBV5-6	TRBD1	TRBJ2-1	CASSFPGGGSYNEQFF	TGTGCCAGCAGCTTCCCAGGGGGCGGATCATACAATGAGCAGTTCTTC
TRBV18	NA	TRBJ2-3	CASSPSASGTDTQYF	TGTGCCAGCTCACCTTCCGCTAGCGGCACAGATACGCAGTATTTT
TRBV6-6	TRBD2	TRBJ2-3	CASSPTSGPSTDTQYF	TGTGCCAGCAGTCCGACTAGCGGCCCTAGCACAGATACGCAGTATTTT
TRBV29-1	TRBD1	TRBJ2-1	CSIRTGGGEQFF	TGCAGCATTCGGACAGGGGGCGGTGAGCAGTTCTTC
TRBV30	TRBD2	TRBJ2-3	CAGSVLAGSTDTQYF	TGTGCCGGGAGTGTATTAGCGGGAAGCACAGATACGCAGTATTTT
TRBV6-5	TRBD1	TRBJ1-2	CASSSPTGSTF	TGTGCCAGCAGTTCCCCGACAGGGTCCACCTTC
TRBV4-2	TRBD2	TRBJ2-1	CASSQAGTSGGDNEQFF	TGTGCCAGCAGCCAAGCCGGGACTAGCGGGGGGGACAATGAGCAGTTCTTC
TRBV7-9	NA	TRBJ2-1	CASSLATTSYNEQFF	TGTGCCAGCAGCTTAGCCACTACCTCCTACAATGAGCAGTTCTTC
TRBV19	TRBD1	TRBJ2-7	CASSRGQEAYEQYF	TGTGCCAGTAGTAGGGGACAGGAGGCCTACGAGCAGTACTTC
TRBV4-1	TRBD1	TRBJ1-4	CASSPGQEGVEKLFF	TGCGCCAGCAGCCCCGGACAGGAGGGTGTGGAAAAACTGTTTTTT
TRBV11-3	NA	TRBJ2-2	CASLGGGTSNTGELFF	TGTGCCAGCCTTGGCGGAGGGACTTCGAACACCGGGGAGCTGTTTTTT
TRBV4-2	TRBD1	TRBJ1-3	CASSPNRGPGNTIYF	TGTGCCAGCAGCCCCAACAGGGGCCCTGGAAACACCATATATTTT
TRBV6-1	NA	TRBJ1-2	CASSTTPSGYTF	TGTGCCAGCAGTACTACTCCTTCTGGCTACACCTTC
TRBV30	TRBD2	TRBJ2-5	CAWSPLSGRGETQYF	TGTGCCTGGAGTCCCTTGAGCGGGAGAGGAGAGACCCAGTACTTC
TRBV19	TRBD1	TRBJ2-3	CASSILTGGTGDTQYF	TGTGCCAGTAGTATTCTGACAGGGGGCACCGGTGATACGCAGTATTTT
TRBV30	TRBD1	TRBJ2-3	CAWTGGMADTQYF	TGTGCCTGGACAGGGGGCATGGCAGATACGCAGTATTTT
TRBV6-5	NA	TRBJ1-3	CASSYSAGSSGNTIYF	TGTGCCAGCAGTTACTCCGCAGGAAGCTCTGGAAACACCATATATTTT
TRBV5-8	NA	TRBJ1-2	CASSLGAGANYGYTF	TGTGCCAGCAGCTTGGGAGCAGGGGCTAACTATGGCTACACCTTC
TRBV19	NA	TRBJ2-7	CASSPDRPVYEQYF	TGTGCCAGTAGTCCTGACAGGCCTGTCTACGAGCAGTACTTC
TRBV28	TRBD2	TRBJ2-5	CASRLSGSIGTQYF	TGTGCCAGCAGGCTTAGCGGGAGTATTGGGACCCAGTACTTC
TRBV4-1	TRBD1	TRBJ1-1	CASSQEGTGAPEAFF	TGCGCCAGCAGCCAAGAGGGCACAGGGGCACCTGAAGCTTTCTTT
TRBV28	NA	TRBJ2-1	CASSPPGSYNEQFF	TGTGCCAGCAGTCCCCCGGGGAGCTACAATGAGCAGTTCTTC
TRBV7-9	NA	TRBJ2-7	CASSFSGARSPYEQYF	TGTGCCAGCAGCTTTTCAGGGGCAAGAAGCCCCTACGAGCAGTACTTC